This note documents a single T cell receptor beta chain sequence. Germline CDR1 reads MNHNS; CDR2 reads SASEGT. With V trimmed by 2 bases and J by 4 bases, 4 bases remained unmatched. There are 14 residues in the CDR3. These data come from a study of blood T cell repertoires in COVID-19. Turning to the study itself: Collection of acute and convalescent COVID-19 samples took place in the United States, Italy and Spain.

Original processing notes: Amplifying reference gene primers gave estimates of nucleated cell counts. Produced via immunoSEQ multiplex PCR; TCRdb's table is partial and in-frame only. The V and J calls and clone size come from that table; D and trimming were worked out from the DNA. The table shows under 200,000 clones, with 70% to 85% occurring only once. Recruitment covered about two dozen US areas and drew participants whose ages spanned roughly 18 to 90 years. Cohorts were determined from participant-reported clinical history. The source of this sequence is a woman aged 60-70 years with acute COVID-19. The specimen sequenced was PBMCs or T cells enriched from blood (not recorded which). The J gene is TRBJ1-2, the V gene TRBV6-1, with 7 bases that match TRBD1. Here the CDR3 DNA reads TGTGCCAGCAGTGAACTAGGGGGCAGCTATGGCTACACCTTC. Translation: CASSELGGSYGYTF.